This T cell receptor (beta chain) appears in the sequencing data of a study of OX40 agonist ivuxolimab in advanced cancers. In the study overall: Ivuxolimab was an agonistic, fully human IgG2 monoclonal antibody directed against OX40 (CD134), a costimulatory receptor. Intravenous ivuxolimab was administered to patients every 2 weeks at six dose levels: 0.01, 0.1, 0.3, 1.5, 3 and 10 mg/kg. Of the approximately 53 patients in dose escalation, some 19 had hepatocellular carcinoma, roughly 15 had melanoma, 9 had renal cell carcinoma and 9 had head and neck cancer. A male proportion of roughly 80% and a mean age of 60 years, ranging from roughly 23 to 80, were recorded for the dose-escalation cohort. Prior anti-PD-1, anti-PD-L1 or anti-CTLA-4 therapy was permitted, and 30% to 45% of dose-escalation patients had received checkpoint inhibitors. Partial responses were achieved by three dose-escalation patients, of whom one had hepatocellular carcinoma and two had cutaneous melanoma. The point of sequencing TCRbeta in the periphery was to test whether ivuxolimab changed TCR sequence diversity and drove clonal T-cell expansion. The paper covers the monotherapy dose-escalation part of the phase I ivuxolimab trial, which included N ≈ 50 patients. What the work shows at the level of the full study, not this receptor alone: Antigen specificity was not determined for the clonally expanded peripheral T cells. Low levels of normalized T-cell clonal expansion were also seen in some nonresponding patients. Clonal expansion of both CD4+ and CD8+ blood T cells was observed from baseline to week 6 at doses 0.1 to 3.0 mg/kg. In partial responders in the 0.1-3.0 mg/kg groups, normalized peripheral clonal expansion was found to be among the lowest, especially among CD8+ T cells. After ivuxolimab, CD8+ T cells had more expanded clones than CD4+ T cells on average.

The trial excluded patients who had a history of autoimmune disease or were on systemic immunosuppression. In every dose cohort, peripheral blood was drawn for TCR sequencing at baseline, cycle 4 day 1, and cycle 7 day 1. Samples were obtained from an open-label, multicenter, first-in-human phase I dose-escalation trial of ivuxolimab. Adults with locally advanced or metastatic melanoma, renal cell carcinoma, hepatocellular carcinoma or head and neck squamous cell carcinoma were enrolled in the trial. Before TCR sequencing, CD4+ T cells and CD8+ T cells from peripheral blood were sorted into separate populations. The CDR3 spans 15 residues, from the cysteine through the phenylalanine. The retained sequence is limited to the CDR3, 45 bases, with the frame set at the first base. From a lookup of the germline V gene (reference sequence), CDR1 and CDR2 are SGHNT and YYREEE. The germline V and J ends show losses of 8 bases and 5 bases respectively, and no gene match explains 13 bases of the junction.

Genomic DNA was extracted from sorted cells for sequencing of the TCRbeta CDR3 region. The immunoSEQ Assay was used for sequencing of TCRbeta CDR3 regions. TCRdb took over this immuneACCESS table, retaining in-frame rearrangements with V and J assigned. Such tables are incomplete; in checked studies, under half of the missing clones stem from an unresolved V gene, and the remainder is unexplained. The sample has about 59,000 clones on record, 75% to 90% of them singletons. The top ten clonotypes cover around 0.73% of the sample. Worth noting for this clone: The specificity of this receptor is unknown. No qualities accompany the bases; no much larger clone lies one base away.

This receptor was obtained from an adult with an advanced solid tumor such as melanoma, head and neck, liver or kidney cancer. Source: CD4+ or CD8+ T cells sorted from blood, taken in a trial of the OX40 agonist ivuxolimab. The chain is encoded by TRBV5-4 joined to TRBJ2-1; 7 junctional bases match TRBD2. The CDR3 here reads CASTRSGGQDNEQFF. The DNA reads TGTGCCAGTACTCGGTCGGGAGGACAAGACAATGAGCAGTTCTTC.